This is a list of T cell receptor beta chains from one sample in a study of tissue T cells after allogeneic stem cell transplantation. Generated by immunoSEQ multiplex PCR, the TCRdb table keeps only in-frame clones and is missing some. In the table there are 20,000 to 30,000 clones, more than 80% of which are singletons. Here the sequenced sample was blood, taken before transplantation. The receptor set was obtained from an older male donor who later had graft-versus-host disease after an allogeneic stem cell transplant. CDR3s leave out the opening cysteine and the closing phenylalanine or tryptophan. Fields, in order: D gene, V gene, CDR3 protein. The D gene is left open where the match is weak.

>-|TRBV11-1
ASSLARLAAQETQY
>TRBD2|TRBV3-1/TRBV3-2
ASSQGLAGVAKNIQY
>TRBD2|TRBV2
ASSGDYSHNEQF
>-|TRBV12-5
ASAVGTLSLSYEQY
>TRBD2|TRBV6-1
ASSESGGPTDTQY
>TRBD1|TRBV6-4
ASSDEDRTNYGYT
>TRBD1|TRBV7-3
ASSADRGNNEQF
>TRBD1|TRBV25-1
ASKSGTDYSPLH
>-|TRBV11-3
ASSPDSYNEQF
>TRBD2|TRBV20-1
SLGGIETQY
>TRBD1|TRBV6-5
ASKGTGGKYEQY
>-|TRBV30
ACGQQGPYEAF
>-|TRBV6-5
ASRGGQPQH
>-|TRBV18
ASSPPSSYEQY
>-|TRBV9
ASSPGIPTNYGYT
>-|TRBV7-2
ASSLAYNQPQH
>TRBD2|TRBV9
ASSPRLAGGGTGELF
>-|TRBV7-3
ASSPGGYNYGYT
>TRBD1|TRBV7-9
ASRWGQTNTEAF
>-|TRBV11-2
ASSRLGPRHSTDTQY
>-|TRBV19
ASKTHGEETQY
>-|TRBV5-4
ASSPNGRFWAF
>-|TRBV29-1
SVEGRGSGYEQY
>-|TRBV4-2
ASSRLDRKGDTQY
>TRBD2|TRBV7-2
ASSLRLADTGELF
>-|TRBV21-1
ASSRERQRAHQPQH
>-|TRBV19
ASTPRETGELF
>TRBD1|TRBV23-1
AHRGTAANYGYT
>-|TRBV9
ASSVGTTQETQY
>TRBD1|TRBV18
ASSPGTGTYGYT
>TRBD1|TRBV5-1
ASSRDSYEQY
>TRBD2|TRBV5-1
ASSFSGHGTDTQY
>-|TRBV18
ASSPLGVDQPQH
>-|TRBV5-1
ASSFGHPTEAF
>TRBD1|TRBV18
ASSPQGAGTGELF
>TRBD1|TRBV30
AWRGTGSISSYEQY